This note documents a single T cell receptor (beta chain) sequence. Its matching antigen is unknown. The CDR3 extends over 13 amino acids. The germline V gene has CDR1 SGHAT and CDR2 FQNNGV. V was clipped by 1 base and J by 11 bases, with 15 bases between them. These data belong to a study of cytomegalovirus exposure and HLA in healthy donors. Findings of the study overall: TCR beta sequences reportedly predicted the HLA-A and HLA-B alleles of most subjects accurately. A reported reduction in N-insertions relative to the roughly 640-donor mean was seen in an Asian-associated ancestry cluster in a later analysis. The study dropped some indistinguishable V segments, TRBV6-2 and TRBV6-3 among them. In a later analysis, TCR beta V- and J-gene trimming was associated with a missense DCLRE1C variant.

Amplification used 60 Vbeta primers and 13 Jbeta primers. Produced via immunoSEQ multiplex PCR; TCRdb's table is partial and in-frame only. The sample contains 97,000 or so clones, 70% of which appear only once. The sequence came from a man aged 50-59 years in good health and CMV-seronegative. What was sequenced was PBMCs. The chain uses TRBV11-2 and TRBJ2-7, with D tentatively TRBD1 (7 bases). CDR3 sequence (DNA): TGTGCCAGCAGCTTAGGAGGGGGCGGGGTGGAGTACTTC. Translated, it gives CASSLGGGGVEYF.